The present T cell receptor beta chain was sequenced within a study of cytomegalovirus exposure and HLA in healthy donors. Study-wide context: Approximately 80 million unique TCRs from HLA-typed donors were held in an early data release.

V was pared by 6 bases and J by 4 bases, with 7 bases of the junction left unmatched. This CDR3 region has 16 residues. Germline V CDR1 and CDR2: MNHEY, SMNVEV (reference sequence). The PCR was carried out with 60 Vbeta primers and 13 Jbeta primers. Libraries were prepared by immunoSEQ multiplex PCR; TCRdb keeps only in-frame clonotypes and omits some of them. The sample carries about 160,000 clones, more than 75% recorded once. In this sample, this clone turned up once. Its target is not known. Overall study findings and caveats: Reports indicate that TCR beta sequences accurately predicted the HLA-A and HLA-B alleles of most subjects.

The sample comprised PBMCs. The TCR was taken from a girl between 2 and 10 years old in good health and CMV-seropositive. This chain uses TRBV27 with TRBJ2-3, with 13 bases that match TRBD2. The CDR3 nucleotides read TGTGCCAGCAGGCGCGCCGGACTAGCGGGAGCAGATACGCAGTATTTT. It translates to CASRRAGLAGADTQYF.